This TCR beta chain is drawn from a study of CD8 T cells in Susac syndrome. This clonotype occurred once. The V end lost 3 bases, the J end lost 10 bases, and 12 bases lay between the germline ends. The CDR3 is 12 amino acids. Germline V CDR1 and CDR2: SGHTA, FQGNSA. TEMRA cells underwent FACS enrichment and CD8+ and CD4+ T cells underwent negative isolation. Reverse transcription of roughly 0.45 to 1 ug RNA used random hexamers. The immunoSEQ assay covered 54 Vbeta and 13 Jbeta segments for CDR3. MiXCR, run by TCRdb on the immunoSEQ multiplex PCR reads, gives a single entry per CDR3 protein. The sample gives 150,000 to 200,000 distinct CDR3 sequences, around 93% of which show up once; 0.09% to 0.12% is in the top ten.

The sample consisted of CD4+ T cells from PBMCs. V and J are TRBV7-2 and TRBJ1-2; D might be TRBD1 (5 bases). This TCR came from a human donor in good health. The DNA for the CDR3 is TGTGCCAGCAGCTTGACAGTGGTAGACTACACCTTC. Translated: CASSLTVVDYTF.